Below are 5 T cell receptor beta chains sequenced from a single sample in a study of cytomegalovirus exposure and HLA in healthy donors. Primers: 60 Vbeta forward and 13 Jbeta reverse. Some clones are missing from TCRdb's copy, which holds only in-frame ones; the method was immunoSEQ multiplex PCR. Here the sample spans 95,000 to 150,000 clones, about 75% being singletons. The sequencing sample was made of PBMCs. These receptors all stem from a middle-aged woman in good health and CMV-seropositive.

The V gene is TRBV25-1, the J gene TRBJ2-5; 8 bases map to TRBD1. The tail of the sequence fits TRBJ2-7 better, so the J call may be wrong. Germline V gene lookup returns CDR1 MGHDK and CDR2 SYGVNS. This CDR3 is 14 amino acids long. In nucleotides, the CDR3 is TGTGCCAGCTCGGGGACAGGAGAAGGGTACGAGCAGTACTTC. This encodes CASSGTGEGYEQYF.

V and J are TRBV2 and TRBJ1-6; maybe TRBD1 (5 bases). V dropped 6 bases and J dropped 10 bases, with 13 bases sitting between them. The CDR3 is 13 amino acids. Germline V CDR1 and CDR2: SNHLY, FYNNEI. CDR3 DNA sequence: TGTGCCAGCAGCGAGTCAGGGAAATCACCCCTCCACTTT. This gives the protein CASSESGKSPLHF.

The V gene is TRBV7-6, the J gene TRBJ1-2, with D possibly matching TRBD1 (5 bases). CDR1 is SGHVS, CDR2 FNYEAQ, per germline. V gave up 5 bases and J gave up 8 bases, with 18 bases separating them. The CDR3 runs 14 residues. CDR3 coding DNA: TGTGCCAGCAGCCCAAGGAGGGGCCGGCGGGGCTACACCTTC. This translates into CASSPRRGRRGYTF.

This clone was recorded once. One junction end disagrees with the germline gene, perhaps due to a read error. The chain joins TRBV7-9 to TRBJ1-2; 7 bases fit TRBD1. Germline V gene lookup returns CDR1 SEHNR and CDR2 FQNEAQ (reference sequence). CDR3 size: 12 residues. The CDR3 DNA reads as TGTGCCAGCAGCACAGGGGTCTATGGCTACCCCTTC. Translation gives CASSTGVYGYPF.

The chain employs TRBV2 and TRBJ2-7; 7 positions match TRBD1. The CDR3 has 15 amino acids. Germline V gene data show CDR1 as SNHLY and CDR2 as FYNNEI. V was pared by 7 bases and J by 6 bases, with 15 bases of the junction left unmatched. CDR3 in DNA: TGTGCCAGCATTCTGACAGGGTTACCATCGGGCGAGCAGTACTTC. Protein product: CASILTGLPSGEQYF. Combining the CDR3 with reference TRBV2 and TRBJ2-7 gives the whole variable domain EPEVTQTPSHQVTQMGQEVILRCVPISNHLYFYWYRQILGQKVEFLVSFYNNEISEKSEIFDDQFSVERPDGSNFTLKIRSTKLEDSAMYFCASILTGLPSGEQYFGPGTRLTVT.